This TCR beta chain came from a study of cytomegalovirus exposure and HLA in healthy donors. Vbeta (60) and Jbeta (13) primers were used in the PCR. Some clones are missing from TCRdb's copy, which holds only in-frame ones; the method was immunoSEQ multiplex PCR. This listing includes around 48,000 clones. Germline-derived CDR1 and CDR2 are LGHNA and YNFKEQ. V lost 0 bases to trimming and J lost 1 base, with 6 bases between them. CDR3 length: 14 amino acids. Donors sampled were nominally healthy, though unrecorded immune exposures were likely. The sequence was obtained from a female donor in good health and CMV-seronegative. The genes are TRBV4-2 and TRBJ1-1; D is uncertain. The sequenced sample was PBMCs. The CDR3 sequence is CASSQELANTEAFF. CDR3 nucleotide sequence: TGTGCCAGCAGCCAAGAACTAGCGAACACTGAAGCTTTCTTT.